What follows is one T cell receptor beta chain and its context. Its antigen remains unknown. Libraries were prepared by immunoSEQ multiplex PCR; TCRdb keeps only in-frame clonotypes and omits some of them. The table includes fewer than 150,000 clones, almost 90% detected once. This record comes from a study of cytomegalovirus exposure and HLA in healthy donors. Trimming cost V 3 bases and J 7 bases, with 15 bases left between them. CDR3 length: 14 residues. Germline V gene lookup returns CDR1 KGHSH and CDR2 LQKENI. Study-wide points: As was reported, the classifier diagnosed cytomegalovirus status with high specificity and sensitivity. The authors confirmed in vitro that three CMV-associated chains were specific for CMV antigens. Cytomegalovirus association was assigned to more than 150 TCR beta chains.

The source of this sequence is a man aged 25 to 45 in good health and CMV-seronegative. The V call is TRBV18, the J call TRBJ1-2, with D hard to call. The source material was PBMCs. The CDR3 is CASSPDRSGGGYTF. The CDR3 DNA reads TGTGCCAGCTCACCCGACCGTTCAGGTGGTGGCTACACCTTC.